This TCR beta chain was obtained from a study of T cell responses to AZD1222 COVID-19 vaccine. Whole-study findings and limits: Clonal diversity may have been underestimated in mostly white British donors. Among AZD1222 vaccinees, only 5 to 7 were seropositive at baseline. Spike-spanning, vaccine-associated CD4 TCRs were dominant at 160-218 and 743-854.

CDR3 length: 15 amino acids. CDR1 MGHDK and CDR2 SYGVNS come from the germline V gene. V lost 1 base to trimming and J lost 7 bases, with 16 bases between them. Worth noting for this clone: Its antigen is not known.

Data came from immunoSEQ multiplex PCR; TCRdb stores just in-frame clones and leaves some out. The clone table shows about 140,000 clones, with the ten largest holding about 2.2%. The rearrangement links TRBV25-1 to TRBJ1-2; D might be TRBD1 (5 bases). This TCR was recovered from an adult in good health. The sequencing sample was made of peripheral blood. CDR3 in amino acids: CASSESGGPNLGYTF. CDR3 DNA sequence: TGTGCCAGCAGTGAATCGGGGGGACCCAATCTTGGCTACACCTTC.